This T cell receptor (beta chain) originates from a study of OX40 agonist ivuxolimab in advanced cancers. Study context: A male proportion of about 84% was recorded, with mean age approximately 57 years and range about 23 to 90.

The data were produced by immunoSEQ multiplex PCR, yet TCRdb's version contains in-frame clones alone and is incomplete. The repertoire consists of 55,000 to 80,000 clones, with roughly nine tenths occurring once and the leading ten covering more than 10%. Researchers took blood at baseline, on cycle 4 day 1, and on cycle 7 day 1. CDR1 and CDR2 (germline): MNHEY, SMNVEV (reference sequence). The CDR3 runs to 16 residues. Trimming removed 5 bases from V and 0 bases from J, with 14 bases in between. This clone is labeled as medium-sized. The chain joins TRBV27 to TRBJ2-1; D remains ambiguous. This sequence was found in an adult with an advanced solid tumor such as melanoma, head and neck, liver or kidney cancer. The source material was CD4+ or CD8+ T cells sorted from blood, sampled in a trial of the OX40 agonist ivuxolimab. The CDR3 reads CASSLDPGPSYNEQFF. CDR3 sequence (DNA): TGTGCCAGCAGTCTAGATCCGGGCCCCTCCTACAATGAGCAGTTCTTC.